This T cell receptor beta chain was obtained from a study of blood T cell repertoires in COVID-19. Study background: The United States, Italy and Spain provided the acute and convalescent COVID-19 samples. Nucleic acid was either cDNA or gDNA, and it came from T cells, B-cell-depleted T cells, or PBMCs.

The V gene's germline CDR1 is SGHTA and CDR2 FQGNSA. This CDR3 is built from 15 residues. The trim removed 5 bases at V and 4 bases at J, leaving 6 bases unmatched. In the authors' workflow: Using reference gene primer amplification, nucleated cell counts were estimated. Profiling relied on immunoSEQ multiplex PCR, and the TCRdb table lists in-frame clones only, not all of them. That table gives V, J and clone size, and the DNA gave D and trimming. This table holds about 110,000 clones, approximately 82% found once. The specimen was peripheral blood. The V and J genes are TRBV7-2 and TRBJ2-2, with 8 bases lining up with TRBD2. The source is an older woman with acute or convalescent COVID-19. This chain's CDR3 is CASSLSSGRTGELFF. CDR3 nucleotide sequence: TGTGCCAGCAGCCTATCTAGCGGGCGCACCGGGGAGCTGTTTTTT.